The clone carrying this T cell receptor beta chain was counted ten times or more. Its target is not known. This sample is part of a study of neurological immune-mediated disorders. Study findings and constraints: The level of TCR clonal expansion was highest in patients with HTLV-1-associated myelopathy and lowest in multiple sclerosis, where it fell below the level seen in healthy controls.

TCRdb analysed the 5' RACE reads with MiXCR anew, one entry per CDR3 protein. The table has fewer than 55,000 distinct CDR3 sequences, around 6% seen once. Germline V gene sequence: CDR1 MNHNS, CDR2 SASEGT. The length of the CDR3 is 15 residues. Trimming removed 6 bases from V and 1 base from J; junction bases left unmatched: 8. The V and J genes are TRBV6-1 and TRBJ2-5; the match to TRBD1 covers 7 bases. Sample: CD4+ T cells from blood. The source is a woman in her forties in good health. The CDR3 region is CASSISQGIQETQYF. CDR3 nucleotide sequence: TGTGCCAGCAGCATATCACAGGGGATCCAAGAGACCCAGTACTTC.